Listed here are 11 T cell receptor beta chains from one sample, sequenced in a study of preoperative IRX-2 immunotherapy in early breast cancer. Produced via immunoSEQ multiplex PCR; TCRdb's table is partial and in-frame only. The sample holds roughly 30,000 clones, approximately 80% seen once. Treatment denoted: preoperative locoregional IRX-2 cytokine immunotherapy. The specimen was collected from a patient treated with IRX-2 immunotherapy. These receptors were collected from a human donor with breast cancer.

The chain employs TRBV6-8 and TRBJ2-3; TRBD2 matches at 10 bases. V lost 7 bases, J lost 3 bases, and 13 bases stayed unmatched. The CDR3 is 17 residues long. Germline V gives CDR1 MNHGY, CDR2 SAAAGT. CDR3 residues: CASTVVSGGAGTDTQYF. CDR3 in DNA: TGTGCCAGCACCGTCGTAAGCGGGGGGGCTGGAACAGATACGCAGTATTTT.

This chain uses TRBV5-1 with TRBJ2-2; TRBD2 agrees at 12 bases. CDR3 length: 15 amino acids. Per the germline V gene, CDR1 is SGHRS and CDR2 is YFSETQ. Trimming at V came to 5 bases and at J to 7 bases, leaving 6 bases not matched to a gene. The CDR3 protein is CASSPTSGSGGELFF. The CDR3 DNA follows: TGCGCCAGCAGTCCGACTAGCGGGAGTGGCGGGGAGCTGTTTTTT.

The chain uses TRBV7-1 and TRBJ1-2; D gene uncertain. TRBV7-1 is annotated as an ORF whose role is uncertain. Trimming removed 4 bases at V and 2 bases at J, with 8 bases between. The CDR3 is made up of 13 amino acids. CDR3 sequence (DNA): TGTGCCAGCAGCTTAGCACAGAACTATGGCTACACCTTC. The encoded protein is CASSLAQNYGYTF.

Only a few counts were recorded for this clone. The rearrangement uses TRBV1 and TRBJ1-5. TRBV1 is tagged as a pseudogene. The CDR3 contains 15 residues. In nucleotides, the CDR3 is TGCGCCAGCAGCCAAGATTGGGGGAATCACAGGCCCCAGCATTTT. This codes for CASSQDWGNHRPQHF.

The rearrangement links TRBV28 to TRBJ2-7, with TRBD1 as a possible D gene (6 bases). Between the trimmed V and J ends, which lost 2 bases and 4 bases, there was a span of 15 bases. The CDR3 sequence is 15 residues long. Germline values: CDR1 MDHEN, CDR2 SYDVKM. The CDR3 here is CASSLLSGERYEQYF. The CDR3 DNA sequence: TGTGCCAGCAGTTTACTTTCAGGGGAACGGTACGAGCAGTACTTC.

CDR3 loop: CASSLEAVLETQYF. In DNA form, the CDR3 reads TGCGCCAGCAGCTTGGAGGCGGTATTGGAGACCCAGTACTTC. The rearrangement joins TRBV5-1 to TRBJ2-5, with D unresolved. The CDR3 is 14 residues long. Germline V lookup: CDR1 SGHRS, CDR2 YFSETQ. V lost 0 bases, J lost 5 bases, and 11 bases lay in between.

CDR3 DNA sequence: TGTGCCAGCTCAGCAACACAGGGCATCGGCGGGGAGCTGTTTTTT. It encodes CASSATQGIGGELFF. This chain connects TRBV18 to TRBJ2-2; D might be TRBD1 (6 bases). V was cut by 5 bases and J by 7 bases, with 17 bases left in between. The germline V gene encodes CDR1 KGHSH and CDR2 LQKENI. This CDR3 region has 15 residues. The full variable domain, completed using reference TRBV18 and TRBJ2-2, is NAGVMQNPRHLVRRRGQEARLRCSPMKGHSHVYWYRQLPEEGLKFMVYLQKENIIDESGMPKERFSAEFPKEGPSILRIQQVVRGDSAAYFCASSATQGIGGELFFGEGSRLTVL.

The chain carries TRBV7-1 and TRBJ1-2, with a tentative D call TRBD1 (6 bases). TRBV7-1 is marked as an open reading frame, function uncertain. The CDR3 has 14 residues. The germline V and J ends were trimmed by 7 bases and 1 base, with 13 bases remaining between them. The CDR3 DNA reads TGTGCCAGCAACTTAGGACAGCATAACTATGGCTACACCTTC. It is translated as CASNLGQHNYGYTF.

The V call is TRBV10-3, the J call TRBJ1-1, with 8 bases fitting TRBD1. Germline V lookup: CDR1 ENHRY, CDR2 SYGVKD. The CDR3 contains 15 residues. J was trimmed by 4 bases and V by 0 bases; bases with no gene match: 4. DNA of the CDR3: TGTGCCATCAGTGAGTCCGCAGGGGGCCTCACTGAAGCTTTCTTT. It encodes CAISESAGGLTEAFF.

The CDR3 loop reads CASSADRASEKLFF. The CDR3 nucleotides are TGTGCCAGCAGCGCGGACAGGGCGAGTGAAAAACTGTTTTTT. The chain couples TRBV11-3 to TRBJ1-4; 8 bases line up with TRBD1. V trimming: 5 bases; J trimming: 7 bases; junction bases outside the gene matches: 6. The CDR3 loop spans 14 amino acids. Germline V lookup: CDR1 SGHNT, CDR2 YENEEA.

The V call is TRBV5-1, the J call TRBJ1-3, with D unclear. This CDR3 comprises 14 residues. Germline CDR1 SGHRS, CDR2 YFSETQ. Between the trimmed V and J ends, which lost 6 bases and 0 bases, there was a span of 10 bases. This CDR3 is CASKGHFSGNTIYF. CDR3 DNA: TGCGCCAGCAAAGGTCACTTCTCTGGAAACACCATATATTTT. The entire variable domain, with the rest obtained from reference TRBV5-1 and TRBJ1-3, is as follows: KAGVTQTPRYLIKTRGQQVTLSCSPISGHRSVSWYQQTPGQGLQFLFEYFSETQRNKGNFPGRFSGRQFSNSRSEMNVSTLELGDSALYLCASKGHFSGNTIYFGEGSWLTVV.